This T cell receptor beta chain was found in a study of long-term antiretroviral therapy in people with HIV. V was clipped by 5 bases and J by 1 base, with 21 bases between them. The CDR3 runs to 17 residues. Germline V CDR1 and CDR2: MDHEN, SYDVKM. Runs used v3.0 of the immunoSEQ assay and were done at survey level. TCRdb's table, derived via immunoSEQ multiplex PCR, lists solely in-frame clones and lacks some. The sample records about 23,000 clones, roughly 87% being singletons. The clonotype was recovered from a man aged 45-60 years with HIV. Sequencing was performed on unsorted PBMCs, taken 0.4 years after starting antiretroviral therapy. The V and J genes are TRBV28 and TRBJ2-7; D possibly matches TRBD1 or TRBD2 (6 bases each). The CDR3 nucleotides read TGTGCCAGCAGTACCCCGCCCATGGGGGGCGCTTCCTACGAGCAGTACTTC. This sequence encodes CASSTPPMGGASYEQYF.